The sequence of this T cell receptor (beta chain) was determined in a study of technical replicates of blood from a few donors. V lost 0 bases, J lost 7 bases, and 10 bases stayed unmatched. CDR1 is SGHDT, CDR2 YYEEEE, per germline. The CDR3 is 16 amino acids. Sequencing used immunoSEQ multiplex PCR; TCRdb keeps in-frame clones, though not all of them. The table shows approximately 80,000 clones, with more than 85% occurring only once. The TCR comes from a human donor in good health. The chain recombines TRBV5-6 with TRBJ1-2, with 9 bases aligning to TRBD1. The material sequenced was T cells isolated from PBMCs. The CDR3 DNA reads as TGTGCCAGCAGCTTGGCCCCGACAGGGGGAAATAGTGGCTACACCTTC. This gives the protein CASSLAPTGGNSGYTF.